Listed below are T cell receptor beta chains from one sample, sequenced in a study of TIL therapy for anti-PD-1-resistant metastatic lung cancer. Sequencing was performed with immunoSEQ multiplex PCR; in TCRdb, only in-frame clones are kept and a portion is missing. This sample has tens of thousands of clones, with roughly 85% found just once. The sequenced sample was blood, obtained at baseline. These receptors all come from a person between 30 and 80 years old with non-small cell lung cancer. CDR3s include the opening cysteine and the closing phenylalanine or tryptophan. A D gene is named only where the DNA matches it firmly. Rows may omit the clone size; those that give it use once, few, many or a size class.

D	J	size	V	length	CDR3	DNA
.	TRBJ1-2	once	TRBV7-2	15	CASSKDSRSNYGYTF	TGTGCCAGCAGCAAGGACAGCAGATCCAACTATGGCTACACCTTC
.	TRBJ1-2	.	TRBV14	13	CASSQDMNYGYTF	TGTGCCAGCAGCCAAGACATGAACTATGGCTACACCTTC
.	TRBJ1-2	.	TRBV5-1	13	CASSSDSNYGYTF	TGCGCCAGCAGCTCCGACAGTAACTATGGCTACACCTTC
TRBD2	TRBJ2-1	.	TRBV6-5	15	CASSDSGLGHNEQFF	TGTGCCAGCAGTGACTCGGGACTAGGGCACAATGAGCAGTTCTTC
TRBD2	TRBJ2-1	.	TRBV9	17	CASSVAGYAGVGNEQFF	TGTGCCAGCAGCGTAGCGGGTTACGCGGGAGTCGGGAATGAGCAGTTCTTC
TRBD1	TRBJ2-5	.	TRBV25-1	16	CASSKSETGALETQYF	TGTGCCAGCAGTAAGTCCGAGACAGGGGCCTTAGAGACCCAGTACTTC
.	TRBJ2-7	.	TRBV4-3	16	CASSQDASGRTYEQYF	TGCGCCAGCAGCCAAGATGCGTCGGGCAGGACCTACGAGCAGTACTTC
.	TRBJ2-7	.	TRBV6-5	13	CASSSFWAREQYF	TGTGCCAGCAGTTCCTTCTGGGCCCGGGAGCAGTACTTC
TRBD2	TRBJ2-2	once	TRBV7-9	16	CASSSLAGGPTGELFF	TGTGCCAGCAGCTCTCTAGCGGGAGGGCCAACCGGGGAGCTGTTTTTT
.	TRBJ2-7	once	TRBV7-2	14	CASSFESTSYEQYF	TGTGCCAGCAGCTTCGAGAGTACTTCCTACGAGCAGTACTTC
.	TRBJ2-7	.	TRBV7-8	15	CASSLEFGGRYEQYF	TGTGCCAGCAGCCTGGAGTTTGGGGGCCGGTACGAGCAGTACTTC
.	TRBJ2-7	.	TRBV4-3	15	CASSQSMGQGNEQYF	TGCGCCAGCAGCCAATCCATGGGGCAGGGGAACGAGCAGTACTTC
.	TRBJ1-2	.	TRBV6-5	13	CASSRDILYGYTF	TGTGCCAGCAGTCGGGACATACTCTATGGCTACACCTTC
.	TRBJ2-3	.	TRBV11-3	15	CASSLRGGPTDTQYF	TGTGCCAGCAGCTTGAGAGGGGGGCCCACAGATACGCAGTATTTT
.	TRBJ1-2	.	TRBV18	12	CASSPAGDGYTF	TGTGCCAGCTCACCAGCAGGGGATGGCTACACCTTC
.	TRBJ2-3	.	TRBV4-3	14	CASSQGGLTDTQYF	TGCGCCAGCAGCCAGGGCGGCCTCACAGATACGCAGTATTTT
.	TRBJ2-6	.	TRBV4-2	19	CASSQESLGELSGANVLTF	TGTGCCAGCAGCCAAGAAAGTCTGGGCGAACTCTCTGGGGCCAACGTCCTGACTTTC
.	TRBJ2-3	.	TRBV6-4	15	CASSDSSGGTDTQYF	TGTGCCAGCAGTGACTCCAGTGGGGGGACAGATACGCAGTATTTT
TRBD1	TRBJ2-2	.	TRBV3-1/TRBV3-2	15	CASKQGQGATGELFF	TGTGCCAGCAAGCAAGGACAGGGGGCCACCGGGGAGCTGTTTTTT
.	TRBJ1-4	.	TRBV2	11	CASRADSRLFF	TGTGCCAGCAGGGCGGACAGTCGGCTGTTTTTT
TRBD2	TRBJ2-1	.	TRBV28	24	CASSFPPRFSPDEASGRTYNEQFF	TGTGCCAGCAGTTTCCCCCCGAGATTTTCCCCCGACGAGGCTAGCGGGCGTACTTACAATGAGCAGTTCTTC
TRBD1	TRBJ2-5	.	TRBV6-5	14	CASNAGGKGETQYF	TGTGCCAGCAATGCAGGGGGCAAGGGGGAGACCCAGTACTTC
.	TRBJ2-2	.	TRBV7-9	14	CASSANIYTGELFF	TGTGCCAGCAGCGCAAACATATACACCGGGGAGCTGTTTTTT
.	TRBJ2-7	.	TRBV6-6	15	CASTTPQQGSYEQYF	TGTGCCAGCACCACACCCCAGCAGGGATCCTACGAGCAGTACTTC
TRBD1	TRBJ2-5	.	TRBV10-3	14	CAISPGQGAETQYF	TGTGCCATCAGCCCCGGACAGGGGGCAGAGACCCAGTACTTC
.	TRBJ1-3	.	TRBV2	18	CASSDPHRDPFSGNTIYF	TGTGCCAGCAGTGATCCCCACAGGGACCCCTTCTCTGGAAACACCATATATTTT
TRBD1	TRBJ2-3	.	TRBV24-1	19	CATSDLRAGQGPAADTQYF	TGTGCCACCAGTGATTTGAGGGCGGGACAGGGGCCCGCCGCAGATACGCAGTATTTT
TRBD1	TRBJ2-7	.	TRBV3-1/TRBV3-2	16	CASSQASGTGPYEQYF	TGTGCCAGCAGCCAAGCCTCCGGGACAGGGCCCTACGAGCAGTACTTC
.	TRBJ2-3	.	TRBV25-1	14	CASSEYGNTDTQYF	TGTGCCAGCAGTGAATACGGGAACACAGATACGCAGTATTTT
.	TRBJ1-2	.	TRBV12-3/TRBV12-4	12	CASSFRIYGYTF	TGTGCCAGCAGTTTCCGCATCTATGGCTACACCTTC
.	TRBJ2-1	.	TRBV6-2/TRBV6-3	14	CASSYSQVGYEQFF	TGTGCCAGCAGTTACTCGCAAGTGGGGTATGAGCAGTTCTTC
.	TRBJ2-1	.	TRBV7-8	14	CASRPASSYNEQFF	TGTGCCAGCAGACCTGCGAGCTCCTACAATGAGCAGTTCTTC
.	TRBJ2-1	.	TRBV19	15	CASSIAVGGYNEQFF	TGTGCCAGTAGTATAGCCGTCGGGGGCTACAATGAGCAGTTCTTC
.	TRBJ1-4	.	TRBV27	15	CASSFGSVTNEKLFF	TGTGCCAGCAGTTTTGGGTCCGTGACTAATGAAAAACTGTTTTTT
.	TRBJ1-4	few	TRBV7-9	14	CASSTGFRGEKLFF	TGTGCCAGCTCCACGGGGTTCCGAGGGGAAAAACTGTTTTTT
.	TRBJ2-5	.	TRBV30	15	CAWTVEGGYQETQYF	TGTGCCTGGACCGTGGAGGGGGGGTACCAAGAGACCCAGTACTTC
.	TRBJ2-6	.	TRBV23-1	17	CASSQSDCRSGANVLTF	TGCGCCAGCAGTCAATCGGACTGCCGCTCTGGGGCCAACGTCCTGACTTTC
.	TRBJ1-5	.	TRBV5-1	14	CASSPRGGNQPQHF	TGCGCCAGCAGCCCCCGGGGGGGCAATCAGCCCCAGCATTTT
.	TRBJ2-1	.	TRBV7-2	16	CASSLGWGMANNEQFF	TGTGCCAGCAGCTTAGGCTGGGGTATGGCGAACAATGAGCAGTTCTTC
.	TRBJ2-7	.	TRBV11-3	13	CASSLDDNYEQYF	TGTGCCAGCAGCTTAGATGACAACTACGAGCAGTACTTC
.	TRBJ1-2	.	TRBV7-9	14	CASSLPGSNYGYTF	TGTGCCAGCAGCTTACCGGGCTCTAACTATGGCTACACCTTC
TRBD1	TRBJ2-5	once	TRBV30	12	CAWTGGQETQYF	TGTGCCTGGACAGGGGGCCAGGAGACCCAGTACTTC
.	TRBJ2-7	.	TRBV28	15	CASSPPGTPSYEQYF	TGTGCCAGCAGTCCCCCGGGGACGCCTTCCTACGAGCAGTACTTC
.	TRBJ2-3	.	TRBV19	15	CASSTRQQLTDTQYF	TGTGCCAGTAGTACGAGACAGCAACTCACAGATACGCAGTATTTT
.	TRBJ2-2	.	TRBV6-2/TRBV6-3	16	CASSYRGGWSTGELFF	TGTGCCAGCAGTTACCGAGGGGGATGGAGCACCGGGGAGCTGTTTTTT
.	TRBJ2-7	.	TRBV27	15	CASRMQALGSYEQYF	TGTGCCAGCAGGATGCAGGCCCTGGGGTCCTACGAGCAGTACTTC
.	TRBJ2-1	.	TRBV5-4	16	CASSTSPGTAGDEQFF	TGTGCCAGCAGCACAAGTCCCGGGACTGCCGGCGATGAGCAGTTCTTC
.	TRBJ2-7	.	TRBV9	14	CASSLQGLAGEQYF	TGTGCCAGCAGCCTCCAAGGCCTAGCTGGCGAGCAGTACTTC